The 15 T cell receptor beta chains presented below share a single source sample, sequenced in a study of regulatory T cells in long-lasting Graves disease. Arm-PCR of CDR3 regions with iRepertoire HTBI primers generated TCR beta libraries. TCRdb re-called the multiplex PCR reads through MiXCR, storing one row per CDR3 protein. The sample has about 470,000 distinct CDR3 sequences, around 21% seen once. Sample time point: persistent/refractory GD, antithyroid drugs over 5 years with positive TRAb. Researchers made the TCR library from RNA that was extracted from PBMCs. Source: peripheral blood mononuclear cells (PBMCs), taken when the disease was refractory, from a patient treated with antithyroid drugs. Every receptor here comes from a female donor with Graves disease.

This clonotype appeared many times. For the CDR3, the DNA is TGCAGTGCTATTCCCTCGCCTCAGGGCTACACCTTC. This sequence encodes CSAIPSPQGYTF. The V and J genes are TRBV20-1 and TRBJ1-2; D remains ambiguous. CDR1 is DFQATT, CDR2 SNEGSKA, per germline (reference sequence). Trimming pared 4 bases from V and 8 bases from J, leaving 14 bases between. This CDR3 contains 12 residues.

This clonotype was seen at least ten times. The chain uses TRBV9 and TRBJ1-6; TRBD1 might be the D (6 bases). CDR1 SGDLS and CDR2 YYNGEE come from the germline V gene. V lost 4 bases and J lost 1, with 15 bases in between. The CDR3 has 17 amino acids. For the CDR3, the DNA is TGTGCCAGCAGCCCATACCGGGACACGTCCTATAATTCACCCCTCCACTTT. This sequence encodes CASSPYRDTSYNSPLHF.

This clonotype was found a few times. The chain joins TRBV5-8 to TRBJ2-3; D call uncertain. V was trimmed by 2 bases and J by 2 bases, leaving 15 bases between them. CDR1 SGHTS and CDR2 YDEGEE come from the germline V gene. This CDR3 spans 16 amino acids. CDR3 residues: CASSLASFYPTDTQYF. As DNA, the CDR3 is TGTGCCAGCAGCTTAGCCAGCTTCTACCCCACAGATACGCAGTATTTT.

This clonotype was observed many times. The chain joins TRBV2 to TRBJ1-1; 7 positions agree with TRBD1. The length of the CDR3 is 14 residues. The V gene's germline CDR1 is SNHLY and CDR2 FYNNEI. Trimming removed 6 bases from V and 1 base from J; junction bases left unmatched: 5. The CDR3 DNA sequence: TGTGCCAGCAGGCGACAGGGAAAGAACACTGAAGCTTTCTTT. It is translated as CASRRQGKNTEAFF.

This clonotype occurred many times. The V and J genes are TRBV12-3 or TRBV12-4 and TRBJ2-5; D not resolved. Trimming took off 6 bases at V and 1 base at J, with 9 bases between the two ends. The CDR3 spans 13 residues. In DNA, the CDR3 is TGTGCCAGCAGAAAAGAGGTCCAAGAGACCCAGTACTTC. This gives the protein CASRKEVQETQYF.

This clonotype was picked up many times. The V gene is TRBV28, the J gene TRBJ1-2; D unclear. Trimming removed 5 bases from V and 6 bases from J, with 10 bases in between. The germline gives CDR1 MDHEN, CDR2 SYDVKM. This CDR3 contains 12 residues. The CDR3 loop reads CASSPAAHGYTF. In DNA form, the CDR3 reads TGTGCCAGCAGTCCAGCAGCCCATGGCTACACCTTC.

This rearrangement joins TRBV28 to TRBJ1-3; a possible D gene is TRBD1 (6 bases). Trimming shortened V by 5 bases and J by 3 bases, and 17 bases separated the two germline ends. The V gene's germline CDR1 is MDHEN and CDR2 SYDVKM. The CDR3 is 16 amino acids. CDR3 in DNA: TGTGCCAGCAGTCTCGGCGGGGGGGCCGGTGGAAACACCATATATTTT. Its translation: CASSLGGGAGGNTIYF.

This clonotype was picked up many times. The V gene is TRBV30, the J gene TRBJ1-6; TRBD1 matches at 8 bases. Trimming cost V 1 base and J 10 bases; bases outside gene matches: 6. CDR3 length: 14 residues. Germline loops: CDR1 GTSNPN, CDR2 SVGIG (reference sequence). The CDR3 DNA follows: TGTGCCTGGAGTGCCGGACAGGGATACTCACCCCTCCACTTT. Residues: CAWSAGQGYSPLHF.

This clonotype was seen ten or more times. This chain connects TRBV2 to TRBJ1-5; the D gene is possibly TRBD1 (5 bases). With 6 bases removed from V and 1 base from J, the gap between germline ends came to 13 bases. The germline V gene encodes CDR1 SNHLY and CDR2 FYNNEI. This CDR3 is 15 amino acids long. In DNA, the CDR3 is TGTGCCAGCAGACCTTTGGGGGACAGCAATCAGCCCCAGCATTTT. Its protein is CASRPLGDSNQPQHF.

This clonotype was counted a few times. The DNA of the CDR3 is TGTGCCAGCATCCTAAGGACAGGGGGTTACGAGCAGTACTTC. It encodes CASILRTGGYEQYF. This rearrangement joins TRBV6-1 to TRBJ2-7; 10 nucleotides match TRBD1. Looked up from germline, CDR1 is MNHNS and CDR2 is SASEGT. The CDR3 consists of 14 residues. Trimming took 7 bases from V and 4 from J; bases not matched to a gene: 7.

This clonotype turned up a few times. The V gene is TRBV5-1, the J gene TRBJ2-7, with a possible D match to TRBD1 (6 bases). Trimming removed 1 base at V and 6 bases at J, with 11 bases between. Germline V gives CDR1 SGHRS, CDR2 YFSETQ. The CDR3 spans 13 residues. The CDR3 loop is CASSLILGGEQYF. For the CDR3, the DNA is TGCGCCAGCAGCTTGATACTAGGGGGCGAGCAGTACTTC.

This chain links TRBV9 with TRBJ2-3; D not resolved. There are 17 residues in the CDR3. Trimming cost V 1 base and J 4 bases, with 19 bases left between them. CDR1 is SGDLS, CDR2 YYNGEE, per germline. CDR3 protein: CASSVPQKPEPSDTQYF. The CDR3, as DNA: TGTGCCAGCAGCGTACCCCAAAAGCCGGAACCATCAGATACGCAGTATTTT.

This clonotype was counted between two and nine times. The chain couples TRBV6-1 to TRBJ2-2; the D is unclear. V was clipped by 7 bases and J by 4 bases, with 25 bases between them. This CDR3 contains 18 residues. Germline lookup yields CDR1 MNHNS and CDR2 SASEGT. This CDR3 is CASIPAFTSGSSTGELFF. The DNA of the CDR3 is TGTGCCAGCATCCCAGCGTTTACCTCGGGTTCTAGCACCGGGGAGCTGTTTTTT.

CDR3 sequence (DNA): TGTGCCAGCAGTGAATTTTTTGGGCCTCCTGATGGCTACACCTTC. The encoded protein is CASSEFFGPPDGYTF. The gene calls are TRBV25-1 and TRBJ1-2; D unclear. The CDR3 totals 15 residues. V shed 1 base and J shed 6 bases, with 15 bases lying between them. From germline, CDR1 is MGHDK and CDR2 SYGVNS.

The CDR3 reads CASSSGKKSGSGSVEQYF. CDR3 nucleotides: TGTGCCAGCAGCTCCGGAAAGAAGTCAGGGAGCGGCTCGGTCGAGCAGTACTTC. The chain employs TRBV7-9 and TRBJ2-7; TRBD1 or TRBD2 may be the D gene (5 bases each). With 4 bases removed from V and 6 bases from J, the gap between germline ends came to 28 bases. The germline V gene has CDR1 SEHNR and CDR2 FQNEAQ (reference sequence). This CDR3 is 18 amino acids long.